A single sample gave rise to the 24 T cell receptor beta chains below, sequenced in a study of cytotoxic CD8 clonotypes in ibrutinib-treated CLL. The protocol was immunoSEQ multiplex PCR, while the TCRdb copy is restricted to in-frame clones and leaves out a portion. Of about 97,000 clones listed, over 60% were seen once; the top ten hold approximately 23%. The input for sequencing was PBMCs, taken after 24 months of ibrutinib treatment. Every receptor here comes from a human donor with chronic lymphocytic leukemia.

The DNA for the CDR3 is TGCGCCAGCAGCCAAGTACTAGCGGGGGGTCCGGTTGAGCAGTACTTC. As protein: CASSQVLAGGPVEQYF. The genes are TRBV4-3 and TRBJ2-7, with TRBD2 matching over 12 bases. The length of the CDR3 is 16 residues. V was pared by 1 base and J by 7 bases, with 8 bases of the junction left unmatched. Germline CDR1 is LGHNA and CDR2 is YSLEER.

Remarks on this clone: A much larger clone is a single base away; this may be a read error. The rearrangement joins TRBV6-5 to TRBJ1-1; no clear D. V was trimmed by 5 bases and J by 4 bases, leaving 8 bases between them. This CDR3 is built from 12 residues. Looked up from germline, CDR1 is MNHEY and CDR2 is SVGAGI. CDR3 sequence reads: CASSERATEAFF. In DNA, the CDR3 is TGTGCCAGCAGTGAGAGAGCCACTGAAGCTTTCTTT.

V gene TRBV6-1 combines with J gene TRBJ2-1; the match to TRBD2 covers 10 bases. The CDR3 contains 15 residues. The V and J ends lost 5 bases and 6 bases, in that order; junction bases with no gene match: 7. From germline, CDR1 is MNHNS and CDR2 SASEGT. CDR3 nucleotide sequence: TGTGCCAGCAGTCAAGGGGCTAGCGGGAGCAATGAGCAGTTCTTC. This codes for CASSQGASGSNEQFF.

The chain carries TRBV7-9 and TRBJ2-7, with D possibly being TRBD1 (7 bases). The CDR3 runs to 14 residues. Trimming stripped 1 base from V and 4 bases from J, with 11 bases between. CDR1 is SEHNR, CDR2 FQNEAQ, per germline (reference sequence). The CDR3 protein is CASSLVAGGYEQYF. The CDR3 DNA sequence: TGTGCCAGCAGCTTAGTGGCAGGGGGGTACGAGCAGTACTTC.

The chain has TRBV13 and TRBJ2-1, with TRBD2 identical over 11 bases. The V gene's germline CDR1 is PRHDT and CDR2 FYEKMQ (reference sequence). J gave up 10 bases and V 5 bases, and 10 bases lay outside the gene matches. There are 15 residues in the CDR3. The CDR3 protein is CASSPPSGRPGEQFF. DNA of the CDR3: TGTGCCAGCAGCCCCCCTAGCGGGAGGCCGGGAGAGCAGTTCTTC.

V and J are TRBV9 and TRBJ1-2; tentatively, D is TRBD1 (5 bases). V was clipped by 0 bases and J by 8 bases, with 14 bases between them. The CDR3 runs 14 residues. Germline V gene lookup returns CDR1 SGDLS and CDR2 YYNGEE. In nucleotides, the CDR3 is TGTGCCAGCAGCGTAGAAGGCAGGGCGTACGGCTACACCTTC. It encodes CASSVEGRAYGYTF. Full variable domain (missing parts from reference TRBV9 and TRBJ1-2): DSGVTQTPKHLITATGQRVTLRCSPRSGDLSVYWYQQSLDQGLQFLIQYYNGEERAKGNILERFSAQQFPDLHSELNLSSLELGDSALYFCASSVEGRAYGYTFGSGTRLTVV.

CDR3 DNA sequence: TGTGCCAGCAAGGAGACACAGCTCTATGGCTACACCTTC. This translates into CASKETQLYGYTF. The chain couples TRBV6-1 to TRBJ1-2; D is unresolved. This CDR3 comprises 13 residues. Germline V gene lookup returns CDR1 MNHNS and CDR2 SASEGT. Trimming shortened V by 7 bases and J by 4 bases, and 13 bases separated the two germline ends.

This chain links TRBV11-2 with TRBJ2-2; 7 positions agree with TRBD1. The CDR3 runs 16 residues. Per germline, CDR1 SGHAT and CDR2 FQNNGV. The junction had 8 bases not matched to a gene; V was cut back by 2 bases and J by 5 bases. The CDR3 DNA follows: TGTGCCAGCAGCTTACAGACAGGGATGGGGACCGGGGAGCTGTTTTTT. It specifies CASSLQTGMGTGELFF. Full variable domain (rest looked up from reference TRBV11-2 and TRBJ2-2): EAGVAQSPRYKIIEKRQSVAFWCNPISGHATLYWYQQILGQGPKLLIQFQNNGVVDDSQLPKDRFSAERLKGVDSTLKIQPAKLEDSAVYLCASSLQTGMGTGELFFGEGSRLTVL.

The chain carries TRBV29-1 and TRBJ1-1; TRBD1 might be the D (6 bases). The CDR3 is 12 residues long. Germline lookup yields CDR1 SQVTM and CDR2 ANQGSEA. V was trimmed by 4 bases and J by 5 bases, leaving 11 bases between them. The CDR3 region is CSVVQQGTEAFF. The CDR3 region has the DNA TGCAGCGTTGTTCAACAGGGTACTGAAGCTTTCTTT.

This clone was found a few times. V and J are TRBV29-1 and TRBJ2-3; 7 bases align to TRBD1. CDR1 SQVTM and CDR2 ANQGSEA come from the germline V gene. The length of the CDR3 is 15 residues. V lost 0 bases to trimming and J lost 2 bases; unmatched junction nucleotides: 5. CDR3 nucleotides: TGCAGCGTTGAAGATCCTAGGGGGCCCACAGATACGCAGTATTTT. Translation gives CSVEDPRGPTDTQYF.

This chain joins TRBV6-6 and TRBJ1-1, with 8 bases lining up with TRBD1. Unmatched junction bases numbered 7, after V lost 4 bases and J lost 6 bases. The CDR3 runs 14 residues. CDR1 and CDR2 from the germline V gene are MNHNY and SVGAGI (reference sequence). The CDR3 loop is CASSSRTGFAEAFF. DNA for the CDR3: TGTGCCAGCAGTTCCCGGACAGGGTTCGCTGAAGCTTTCTTT.

CDR3 DNA: TGTGCCAGCAGCTCAGACGGGGGAAATTCACCCCTCCACTTT. Its protein is CASSSDGGNSPLHF. This sequence joins TRBV7-9 and TRBJ1-6; tentative D call: TRBD1 (5 bases). Germline V CDR1 and CDR2: SEHNR, FQNEAQ (reference sequence). The CDR3 has 14 amino acids. V was trimmed by 4 bases and J by 7 bases, leaving 11 bases between them.

The rearrangement joins TRBV7-9 to TRBJ1-1; possible D gene TRBD1, 6 bases. Germline assignment: CDR1 SEHNR and CDR2 FQNEAQ (reference sequence). This CDR3 region has 15 residues. The ends were cut back, 5 bases at V and 1 base at J, with 14 bases in the middle. The DNA for the CDR3 is TGTGCCAGCAGCAAGGGGGAGACAGGGAACACTGAAGCTTTCTTT. It specifies CASSKGETGNTEAFF. The full variable domain, completed using reference TRBV7-9 and TRBJ1-1, is DTGVSQNPRHKITKRGQNVTFRCDPISEHNRLYWYRQTLGQGPEFLTYFQNEAQLEKSRLLSDRFSAERPKGSFSTLEIQRTEQGDSAMYLCASSKGETGNTEAFFGQGTRLTVV.

A note on this clone: One end of the junction does not line up with germline, which may come from a read error. This chain joins TRBV10-3 and TRBJ2-1, with 8 positions matching TRBD2. In germline, CDR1 is ENHRY, CDR2 SYGVKD. The CDR3 has 15 amino acids. CDR3 DNA: TGTGCCAGCAGTTACTCATCGGGAGGGCCTAATGAGCAGTTCTTC. This translates into CASSYSSGGPNEQFF.

This clone was counted between two and nine times. The J gene is TRBJ1-1, the V gene TRBV11-2; 9 bases fit TRBD1. This CDR3 is 13 amino acids long. V lost 5 bases and J lost 5; bases outside the gene matches: 3. The V gene's germline CDR1 is SGHAT and CDR2 FQNNGV. CDR3 DNA sequence: TGTGCCAGCAGCGGACAGGGGTGGACTGAAGCTTTCTTT. Translation: CASSGQGWTEAFF.

V and J are TRBV18 and TRBJ1-1; no clear D gene. Trimming cost V 3 bases and J 3 bases, with 5 bases left between them. Germline CDR1 and CDR2: KGHSH and LQKENI. CDR3 length equals 12 residues. The CDR3 protein is CASSPQYTEAFF. In DNA form, the CDR3 reads TGTGCCAGCTCACCGCAATACACTGAAGCTTTCTTT.

This clone was counted between two and nine times. CDR3 residues: CSVDGGHPYEQYF. The CDR3 nucleotides read TGCAGCGTTGACGGGGGGCACCCCTACGAGCAGTACTTC. This sequence joins TRBV29-1 and TRBJ2-7; D possibly corresponds to TRBD2 (7 bases). Trimming left V 3 bases short and J 2 bases short, with 11 bases between. CDR3 size: 13 residues. The germline V gene has CDR1 SQVTM and CDR2 ANQGSEA.

With respect to this clone: Sequence at one end of the junction differs from germline and may be a read error. V gene TRBV28 combines with J gene TRBJ1-4, with a tentative D call TRBD1 (6 bases). The CDR3 runs 15 residues. CDR1 is MDHEN, CDR2 SYDVKM, per germline. The CDR3 nucleotides are TGTGCCAGCAGTTTGGGGGGGACAACAAATGAAAAACTGTTTTTT. Translation: CASSLGGTTNEKLFF.

This sequence joins TRBV19 and TRBJ2-3, with 14 positions matching TRBD2. Germline CDR1 is LNHDA and CDR2 is SQIVND (reference sequence). The CDR3 spans 20 residues. J gave up 0 bases and V 3 bases, and 11 bases lay outside the gene matches. The DNA for the CDR3 is TGTGCCAGTAGTATCGGCACCGGGACTAGCGGGGGTATAAGCACAGATACGCAGTATTTT. Protein: CASSIGTGTSGGISTDTQYF.

The genes are TRBV27 and TRBJ2-1; D is unresolved. Trimming took off 7 bases at V and 7 bases at J, with 11 bases between the two ends. CDR1 and CDR2 (germline): MNHEY, SMNVEV (reference sequence). There are 12 residues in the CDR3. DNA for the CDR3: TGTGCCAGCACAGACCAGAGGAATGAGCAGTTCTTC. It yields the protein CASTDQRNEQFF.

The chain is built from TRBV5-4 and TRBJ1-1, with D possibly TRBD1 on 6 matching bases. The CDR3 contains 13 residues. Trimming stripped 9 bases from V and 5 bases from J, with 17 bases between. CDR1 is SGHNT, CDR2 YYREEE, per germline (reference sequence). The chain's CDR3 is CATRQGLETEAFF. CDR3 in DNA: TGTGCCACGCGGCAGGGGCTGGAGACTGAAGCTTTCTTT.

V and J are TRBV28 and TRBJ2-2, with D hard to call. The CDR3 loop spans 13 amino acids. V was shortened by 7 bases and J by 5 bases, with 11 bases between the two germline ends. CDR1 and CDR2 (germline): MDHEN, SYDVKM. CDR3 in DNA: TGTGCCAGCACCCAATTGGGTACCGGGGAGCTGTTTTTT. Residues: CASTQLGTGELFF. The full variable domain, rest sourced from reference TRBV28 and TRBJ2-2, is DVKVTQSSRYLVKRTGEKVFLECVQDMDHENMFWYRQDPGLGLRLIYFSYDVKMKEKGDIPEGYSVSREKKERFSLILESASTNQTSMYLCASTQLGTGELFFGEGSRLTVL.

The gene calls are TRBV7-9 and TRBJ2-5, with 7 positions matching TRBD2. Germline CDR1 is SEHNR and CDR2 is FQNEAQ (reference sequence). V dropped 7 bases and J dropped 2; count of bases not matched to a gene: 10. CDR3 length: 15 amino acids. The CDR3 DNA reads TGTGCCAGCATCAAGTCGGGAGGAGTTCAAGAGACCCAGTACTTC. This codes for CASIKSGGVQETQYF.

The V and J genes are TRBV19 and TRBJ2-2; 9 nucleotides line up with TRBD1. V dropped 6 bases and J dropped 7; count of bases not matched to a gene: 9. The CDR3 covers 15 residues. The V gene's germline CDR1 is LNHDA and CDR2 SQIVND (reference sequence). Here the CDR3 DNA reads TGTGCCAGTAGGGCCGGACAGGGGATTGTCGGGGAGCTGTTTTTT. Translating gives CASRAGQGIVGELFF.